The entry below describes one T cell receptor (beta chain). Antigen: not known. Trimming removed 6 bases from V and 5 bases from J; junction bases left unmatched: 14. This CDR3 has 17 residues. Germline CDR1 KGHSH, CDR2 LQKENI. Some 38,000 productive templates were obtained per sample on average. Sequencing was performed with immunoSEQ multiplex PCR; in TCRdb, only in-frame clones are kept and a portion is missing. The sample lists around 2,700 clones, 25% to 40% occurring once. The data were obtained in a study of STAT3 mutations in large granular lymphocyte leukemia. Notes on the study in general: In some patients, a small highly pathogenic clone possibly went undetected. In T-cell large granular lymphocyte leukemia, about half of patients showed multiple immunodominant subclonotypes.

This sequence joins TRBV18 and TRBJ1-5; 9 bases are shared with TRBD1. The sequence was collected from a human donor with T large granular lymphocyte leukemia. Some clones in this sample may be carry-over from other donors' samples. Sequenced sample: PBMCs. Here the CDR3 reads CASSPGTGTSGDQPQHF. As DNA, the CDR3 is TGTGCCAGCTCCCCCGGGACAGGGACCAGTGGTGATCAGCCCCAGCATTTT.